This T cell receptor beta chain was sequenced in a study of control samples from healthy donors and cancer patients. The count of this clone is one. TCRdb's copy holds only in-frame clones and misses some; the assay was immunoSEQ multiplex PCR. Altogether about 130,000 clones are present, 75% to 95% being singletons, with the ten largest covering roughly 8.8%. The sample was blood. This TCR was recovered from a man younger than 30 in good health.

The CDR3 bases are TGTGCCAGCAGTGCACAGGGATACGGCTACACCTTC. Amino acid sequence: CASSAQGYGYTF. This rearrangement joins TRBV6-2 or TRBV6-3 to TRBJ1-2, with D possibly matching TRBD1 (6 bases). Deletions cut 5 bases from V and 8 bases from J, with 12 bases between. Germline V gene lookup returns CDR1 MNHEY and CDR2 SVGEGT. The CDR3 sequence is 12 residues long.